This T cell receptor beta chain is drawn from a study of control samples from healthy donors and cancer patients. This CDR3 spans 17 amino acids. CDR1 is SGHRS, CDR2 YFSETQ, per germline. V trimming: 0 bases; J trimming: 4 bases; junction bases outside the gene matches: 7. Sequenced by immunoSEQ multiplex PCR; TCRdb stores in-frame clones only, minus some. The sample has about 160,000 clones, roughly 95% seen once. This clone was seen just once. This sequence was found in a woman in her thirties in good health. The chain joins TRBV5-1 to TRBJ2-2; 9 nucleotides agree with TRBD2. Sequenced: blood. The DNA for the CDR3 is TGCGCCAGCAGCTTGGCCAGTGGCGGGAGGGCCACCGGGGAGCTGTTTTTT. It translates to CASSLASGGRATGELFF.